The source of this TCR beta chain is a study of blood T cell repertoires in COVID-19. Original handling: Estimation of nucleated cell counts relied on the amplification of reference gene primers. The method was immunoSEQ multiplex PCR; TCRdb's version includes in-frame clones alone and lacks a portion of them. The V and J calls and clone size were taken over from that table, and D and trimming were inferred from the DNA. The sample shows over 110,000 clones, less than 90% of them seen only once. Deletions cut 4 bases from V and 6 bases from J, with 12 bases between. This CDR3 has 14 residues. Germline CDR1 is SEHNR and CDR2 is FQNEAQ (reference sequence).

The specimen was PBMCs or T cells enriched from blood (not recorded which). V usage is TRBV7-9 and J usage is TRBJ2-2, with D possibly TRBD2 on 6 matching bases. The TCR comes from a middle-aged man with acute COVID-19. CDR3 amino acids: CASSSGVLPGELFF. The CDR3 DNA follows: TGTGCCAGCAGCTCGGGGGTCCTACCCGGGGAGCTGTTTTTT.